A selection of T cell receptor beta chains follows, all from one sample in a study of early T cells in non-severe SARS-CoV-2 infection. TCRdb reprocessed the 5' RACE reads via MiXCR and lists one record per CDR3 protein. The sample comprises roughly 77,000 distinct CDR3 sequences, about 12% of which are singletons, and 3.5% to 5.5% rests with the top ten. Material for sequencing was whole blood. Source of these receptors: an adult who was a healthcare worker with PCR-confirmed SARS-CoV-2 infection or an uninfected control (not recorded which). The CDR3 runs from the conserved cysteine through the conserved F or W. The D gene is left open where the match is weak. The size field is filled for only some rows; it gives once, few, many or a size class.

V gene,CDR3 length,clone size,J gene,D gene,CDR3 DNA,CDR3 protein
TRBV5-1,14,few,TRBJ1-4,-,TGCGCCAGCAGCGATGACCGACAGGCGCAGAAACTGTTTTTT,CASSDDRQAQKLFF
TRBV20-1,16,many,TRBJ2-7,TRBD2,TGCAGTGCTCATGGTCCGGGACTAGCGGGCCGCTACGAGCAGTACTTC,CSAHGPGLAGRYEQYF
TRBV20-1,13,many,TRBJ2-7,-,TGCAGTGCTAGAGATACGAGAGATTACGAGCAGTACTTC,CSARDTRDYEQYF
TRBV4-1,15,few,TRBJ1-1,-,TGCGCCAGCAGCCCATCGGAGGCGGTACACACTGAAGCTTTCTTT,CASSPSEAVHTEAFF
TRBV12-3/TRBV12-4,14,-,TRBJ2-1,-,TGTGCCAGCAGTTTAGCGCAAGGGGGAAATGAGCAGTTCTTC,CASSLAQGGNEQFF
TRBV11-2,17,-,TRBJ2-2,TRBD2,TGTGCCAGCAGCTTAGATCCCCAGCGGGAGGACGCCGGGGAGCTGTTTTTT,CASSLDPQREDAGELFF
TRBV13,20,few,TRBJ2-1,TRBD1,TGTGCCAGCAGCCGAGGGTCCTGGACAGGGATGCCGTGGCCCGACAATGAGCAGTTCTTC,CASSRGSWTGMPWPDNEQFF
TRBV30,13,few,TRBJ2-2,-,TGTGCCTGGAGTCGACAAGGGACCGGGGAGCTGTTTTTT,CAWSRQGTGELFF
TRBV25-1,12,many,TRBJ1-1,-,TGTGCCAGCAGGGACGGGAACACTGAAGCTTTCTTT,CASRDGNTEAFF
TRBV5-5,17,few,TRBJ1-5,-,TGTGCCAGCAGCCCCCTGGGGGACCAAAACAGCAATCAGCCCCAGCATTTT,CASSPLGDQNSNQPQHF
TRBV5-1,14,-,TRBJ2-1,-,TGCGTCAGCAGCTTGGATAACTCCTACAATGAGCAGTTCTTC,CVSSLDNSYNEQFF
TRBV19,12,few,TRBJ1-2,TRBD1,TGTGCCAGTAACAACAGGGGGGGAGGCTACACCTTC,CASNNRGGGYTF
TRBV11-1,15,few,TRBJ2-1,-,TGTGCCAGCAGCTTATCTGGCGTGTCCTACAATGAGCAGTTCTTC,CASSLSGVSYNEQFF
TRBV29-1,11,-,TRBJ2-7,-,TGCAGCGTTCCCAGGGGAAGGGAGCAGTACTTC,CSVPRGREQYF
TRBV7-2,17,-,TRBJ2-3,-,TGTGCCAGCAGCTTAGTCGGCAGGGGAAGGAGCACAGATACGCAGTATTTT,CASSLVGRGRSTDTQYF
TRBV7-9,14,many,TRBJ2-3,TRBD2,TGTGCCAGCAGCTTTCGTAGCGGGGAAGATACGCAGTATTTT,CASSFRSGEDTQYF
TRBV15,16,many,TRBJ2-1,TRBD2,TGTGCCACCAGCAGAGATCCGCCGAGACTAGCGTATGAGCAGTTCTTC,CATSRDPPRLAYEQFF
TRBV11-2,16,few,TRBJ2-1,-,TGTGCCAGCAGCTTAGTTTCCCTGGGTAGCGGAAATGAGCAGTTCTTC,CASSLVSLGSGNEQFF
TRBV3-1,13,few,TRBJ2-7,-,TGTGCCAGCAGCCAAGAACTTCCCTACGAGCAGTACTTC,CASSQELPYEQYF
TRBV10-3,12,-,TRBJ2-1,-,TGTGCCATCAGTGAGTCGGGGGATGAGCAGTTCTTC,CAISESGDEQFF
TRBV11-2,15,many,TRBJ2-5,-,TGTGCCAGCAGCTTCGGGACACGGGGAGGGGAGACCCAGTACTTC,CASSFGTRGGETQYF
TRBV7-9,15,few,TRBJ2-5,-,TGTGCCAGCAGCTTAGCGGGAGCCGTCCAAGAGACCCAGTACTTC,CASSLAGAVQETQYF
TRBV18,15,few,TRBJ2-6,-,TGTGCCAGCTCACCACAATCCTCCGGGGCCAACGTCCTGACTTTC,CASSPQSSGANVLTF
TRBV6-6,14,many,TRBJ2-3,-,TGTGCCAGCAGTTACTCAGGGGAGGCAGATACGCAGTATTTT,CASSYSGEADTQYF
TRBV20-1,15,-,TRBJ2-7,TRBD2,TGCAGTGCTAGACCCGGGGGGGGAGGAAACTACGAGCAGTACTTC,CSARPGGGGNYEQYF
TRBV3-1,15,-,TRBJ2-7,-,TGTGCCAGCAGCACCCCCCGGGACACCTTCTACGAGCAGTACTTC,CASSTPRDTFYEQYF
TRBV3-1,17,many,TRBJ2-6,-,TGTGCCAGCAGCCAAGATTGGAGGGGGGCTGGGGCCAACGTCCTGACTTTC,CASSQDWRGAGANVLTF
TRBV7-3,15,-,TRBJ2-3,TRBD2,TGTGCCAGCAGCGAACGGGCTAGCGGGATTGATACGCAGTATTTT,CASSERASGIDTQYF
TRBV5-1,16,many,TRBJ2-6,-,TGCGCCAGCAGCTTCGAGGGTAGCTCTGGGGCCAACGTCCTGACTTTC,CASSFEGSSGANVLTF
TRBV5-1,16,-,TRBJ2-2,-,TGCGCCAGCAGCCTTGGACCGCAGTTGAACACCGGGGAGCTGTTTTTT,CASSLGPQLNTGELFF
TRBV2,12,many,TRBJ1-2,TRBD1,TGTGCCAGCAGTGGACAGGGGCATGGCTACACCTTC,CASSGQGHGYTF
TRBV10-1,14,-,TRBJ2-3,-,TGCGCCAGCAGTGATCGGGAGAGCACAGATACGCAGTATTTT,CASSDRESTDTQYF
TRBV18,11,few,TRBJ2-4,-,TGTGCCAGCTCAGATAAGGACATGCAGTACTTC,CASSDKDMQYF